The 29 T cell receptor beta chains below were found in one sample sequenced in a study of blood T cell repertoires in COVID-19. Sequenced by immunoSEQ multiplex PCR; TCRdb stores in-frame clones only, minus some. The sample lists 160,000 or so clones, over 75% occurring once. Sequenced material: peripheral blood. The receptor set was obtained from a man aged 70 or older who had recovered from COVID-19.

J is TRBJ1-3 and V is TRBV28, with D perhaps matching TRBD1 (5 bases). The CDR3 loop spans 17 amino acids. V lost 5 bases and J 3 bases, leaving 20 bases between the germline ends. Germline CDR1 MDHEN, CDR2 SYDVKM. CDR3 protein: CASSVGGAQGSGNTIYF. The CDR3 nucleotides read TGTGCCAGCAGTGTCGGTGGGGCGCAGGGTAGTGGAAACACCATATATTTT. Based on the CDR3 plus reference TRBV28 and TRBJ1-3, the full variable domain is DVKVTQSSRYLVKRTGEKVFLECVQDMDHENMFWYRQDPGLGLRLIYFSYDVKMKEKGDIPEGYSVSREKKERFSLILESASTNQTSMYLCASSVGGAQGSGNTIYFGEGSWLTVV.

The chain carries TRBV6-4 and TRBJ2-2, with D possibly being TRBD1 (6 bases). The V and J ends lost 6 bases and 3 bases respectively, with 11 bases between them. The germline CDR1 and CDR2 sequences are MRHNA and SNTAGT. The CDR3 totals 14 residues. The CDR3 nucleotides are TGTGCCAGCAGAAAACAGGGTGACACCGGGGAGCTGTTTTTT. This codes for CASRKQGDTGELFF.

This sequence joins TRBV7-9 and TRBJ2-1; 14 positions match TRBD2. Losses at the gene ends were 5 bases for V and 10 bases for J; bases not matched to a gene: 7. The CDR3 loop spans 15 amino acids. CDR1 is SEHNR and CDR2 is FQNEAQ in the germline V gene (reference sequence). The CDR3 loop reads CASSGTSGGVGEQFF. The CDR3 nucleotides are TGTGCCAGCAGCGGGACTAGCGGGGGAGTGGGGGAGCAGTTCTTC.

This rearrangement joins TRBV5-8 to TRBJ2-1; TRBD1 is a possible D gene (5 bases). CDR1 is SGHTS, CDR2 YDEGEE, per germline. CDR3 size: 13 residues. Trimming took off 4 bases at V and 4 bases at J, with 9 bases between the two ends. In DNA form, the CDR3 reads TGTGCCAGCAGCCGGACACCGTACAATGAGCAGTTCTTC. Translation: CASSRTPYNEQFF.

This clone showed up just a few times. The gene calls are TRBV3-1 (or the pseudogene TRBV3-2) and TRBJ2-3; weak D call: TRBD2 (6 bases). The CDR3 length is 15 residues. V lost 2 bases and J 1 base, leaving 10 bases between the germline ends. Germline CDR1 LGHDT, CDR2 YNNKEL (reference sequence). The CDR3: CASSQSGAGTDTQYF. The CDR3 DNA reads TGTGCCAGCAGCCAATCGGGAGCAGGCACAGATACGCAGTATTTT.

This sequence joins TRBV5-1 and TRBJ1-1; 10 nucleotides match TRBD1. This CDR3 is built from 13 residues. Trimming at V came to 2 bases and at J to 6 bases, leaving 1 base not matched to a gene. CDR1 and CDR2 from the germline V gene are SGHRS and YFSETQ. CDR3: CASSFDRGPEAFF. The CDR3, as DNA: TGCGCCAGCAGCTTCGACAGGGGGCCTGAAGCTTTCTTT. Variable domain in full (rest from reference TRBV5-1 and TRBJ1-1): KAGVTQTPRYLIKTRGQQVTLSCSPISGHRSVSWYQQTPGQGLQFLFEYFSETQRNKGNFPGRFSGRQFSNSRSEMNVSTLELGDSALYLCASSFDRGPEAFFGQGTRLTVV.

This chain uses TRBV5-1 with TRBJ1-2; 8 bases are a match to TRBD1. The ends lost 3 bases at V and 4 bases at J; junction bases unmatched: 11. Germline CDR1 is SGHRS and CDR2 is YFSETQ. This CDR3 is 16 amino acids long. The CDR3 DNA follows: TGCGCCAGCAGCTCTGTGGCAGGGGGCTCACTCTATGGCTACACCTTC. Translation: CASSSVAGGSLYGYTF.

There are a few counts of this clone. CDR3 in DNA: TGTGCCAGCAGTGCAGACAGGGCCGGCCCTGAAGCTTTCTTT. It translates to CASSADRAGPEAFF. The chain uses TRBV2 and TRBJ1-1; 7 nucleotides align to TRBD1. The CDR3 totals 14 residues. CDR1 is SNHLY, CDR2 FYNNEI, per germline. V trimming: 4 bases; J trimming: 6 bases; junction bases outside the gene matches: 8.

CDR3 amino acids: CASSVDRGQGYNEQFF. The CDR3 DNA is TGTGCCAGCAGCGTGGACCGGGGACAGGGATACAATGAGCAGTTCTTC. The rearrangement links TRBV9 to TRBJ2-1, with 9 bases that match TRBD1. With 2 bases clipped from V and 4 bases from J, the junction kept 7 bases outside the gene matches. This CDR3 is 16 amino acids long. CDR1 is SGDLS, CDR2 YYNGEE, per germline.

The chain joins TRBV14 to TRBJ2-2; the D is unclear. The CDR3 sequence is 14 residues long. The V gene's germline CDR1 is SGHDN and CDR2 FVKESK. V shed 2 bases and J shed 2 bases, with 6 bases lying between them. The CDR3 region is CASSQLENTGELFF. The CDR3 DNA reads as TGTGCCAGCAGCCAACTAGAAAACACCGGGGAGCTGTTTTTT.

The gene calls are TRBV5-1 and TRBJ2-2, with TRBD2 as a possible D gene (6 bases). The CDR3 loop spans 14 amino acids. V gave up 7 bases and J gave up 3 bases, with 13 bases separating them. Germline V gene sequence: CDR1 SGHRS, CDR2 YFSETQ. The CDR3 DNA is TGCGCCAGCGGACTACCTTCGGACACCGGGGAGCTGTTTTTT. Amino acid sequence: CASGLPSDTGELFF.

The chain has TRBV6-1 and TRBJ2-1; the D gene is possibly TRBD2 (6 bases). CDR1 is MNHNS, CDR2 SASEGT, per germline. This CDR3 is built from 16 residues. Trimming stripped 4 bases from V and 0 bases from J, with 13 bases between. In DNA, the CDR3 is TGTGCCAGCAGTGGGGGACTTGCGAGCTCCTACAATGAGCAGTTCTTC. Residues: CASSGGLASSYNEQFF.

This chain connects TRBV2 to TRBJ1-2; 9 bases align to TRBD1. The CDR3 contains 13 residues. The germline gives CDR1 SNHLY, CDR2 FYNNEI. With V trimmed by 8 bases and J by 2 bases, 3 bases remained unmatched. In DNA form, the CDR3 reads TGTGCCAGCGGACAGGGGTCGAACTATGGCTACACCTTC. Translating gives CASGQGSNYGYTF. The full variable domain, with the rest looked up from reference TRBV2 and TRBJ1-2, is EPEVTQTPSHQVTQMGQEVILRCVPISNHLYFYWYRQILGQKVEFLVSFYNNEISEKSEIFDDQFSVERPDGSNFTLKIRSTKLEDSAMYFCASGQGSNYGYTFGSGTRLTVV.

The chain uses TRBV3-1 (or the pseudogene TRBV3-2) and TRBJ1-1, with 11 bases identical to TRBD1. The ends lost 1 base at V and 1 base at J; junction bases unmatched: 8. Germline V gene lookup returns CDR1 LGHDT and CDR2 YNNKEL (reference sequence). The CDR3 contains 18 residues. CDR3 nucleotides: TGTGCCAGCAGCCAAGTTTGGGGACAGGGGGGTCGGAACACTGAAGCTTTCTTT. As protein: CASSQVWGQGGRNTEAFF.

The CDR3 reads CSASPGQTSEQYF. The DNA for the CDR3 is TGCAGTGCTAGTCCGGGACAGACCTCCGAGCAGTACTTC. The chain recombines TRBV20-1 with TRBJ2-7, with 7 bases aligning to TRBD1. The germline CDR1 and CDR2 sequences are DFQATT and SNEGSKA (reference sequence). Trimming took 3 bases from V and 6 from J; bases not matched to a gene: 8. The CDR3 is made up of 13 amino acids.

This chain joins TRBV11-2 and TRBJ1-3; 7 nucleotides match TRBD1. Germline V gene sequence: CDR1 SGHAT, CDR2 FQNNGV. This CDR3 has 15 amino acids. Trimming cost V 5 bases and J 2 bases; bases outside gene matches: 6. The chain's CDR3 is CASSADRDAGNTIYF. The CDR3 DNA reads as TGTGCCAGCAGCGCCGACAGGGACGCTGGAAACACCATATATTTT.

J is TRBJ1-1 and V is TRBV7-6, with TRBD1 matching 9 bases. Germline assignment: CDR1 SGHVS and CDR2 FNYEAQ. V shed 3 bases and J 1 base; nucleotides not matched to a gene: 3. The CDR3 totals 15 residues. CDR3 region: CASSFQDRGNTEAFF. CDR3 DNA sequence: TGTGCCAGCAGCTTTCAGGACAGGGGGAACACTGAAGCTTTCTTT.

The CDR3 nucleotides are TGTGCCAGCAGACGCCCGGGGCCGGGAGGCGGTGAAGCTTTCTTT. Translated, it gives CASRRPGPGGGEAFF. The chain is built from TRBV7-2 and TRBJ1-1; D possibly corresponds to TRBD1 (5 bases). The CDR3 runs to 15 residues. Germline lookup yields CDR1 SGHTA and CDR2 FQGNSA. The germline V and J ends were trimmed by 6 bases and 7 bases, with 21 bases remaining between them.

The chain employs TRBV4-1 and TRBJ2-3, with 11 bases that match TRBD2. The V gene's germline CDR1 is MGHRA and CDR2 YSYEKL. This CDR3 region has 17 residues. V trimming: 0 bases; J trimming: 0 bases; junction bases outside the gene matches: 2. Here the CDR3 reads CASSQERLAGSTDTQYF. CDR3 in DNA: TGCGCCAGCAGCCAAGAGAGACTAGCGGGGAGCACAGATACGCAGTATTTT.

The genes are TRBV4-3 and TRBJ1-6; 7 bases fit TRBD1. The CDR3 covers 15 residues. Germline V lookup: CDR1 LGHNA, CDR2 YSLEER. J lost 5 bases, V lost 3 bases, and 4 bases had no gene match. CDR3 amino acids: CASSQNRGDNSPLHF. Here the CDR3 DNA reads TGCGCCAGCAGCCAGAACAGGGGCGATAATTCACCCCTCCACTTT.

The chain uses TRBV24-1 and TRBJ2-3; no definite D call. The V and J ends lost 4 bases and 0 bases respectively, with 13 bases between them. The CDR3 sequence is 16 residues long. The germline CDR1 and CDR2 sequences are KGHDR and SFDVKD. This CDR3 reads CATSETDSFSTDTQYF. CDR3 bases: TGTGCCACCAGTGAAACTGACTCTTTTAGCACAGATACGCAGTATTTT.

This clone was seen more than once but under ten times. The rearrangement links TRBV3-1 (or the pseudogene TRBV3-2) to TRBJ2-2, with 7 bases matching TRBD2. Germline-derived CDR1 and CDR2 are LGHDT and YNNKEL (reference sequence). CDR3 length equals 15 residues. Trimming removed 4 bases from V and 6 bases from J; junction bases left unmatched: 8. This chain's CDR3 is CASSPWTSDAGELFF. As DNA, the CDR3 is TGTGCCAGCAGCCCCTGGACTAGTGACGCCGGGGAGCTGTTTTTT.

J is TRBJ2-7 and V is TRBV20-1; the D is unclear. Trimming removed 3 bases from V and 3 bases from J, with 6 bases in between. Germline V gene sequence: CDR1 DFQATT, CDR2 SNEGSKA (reference sequence). The CDR3 totals 11 residues. The CDR3 region has the DNA TGCAGTGCTAGTAGAGGCTACGAGCAGTACTTC. It codes for CSASRGYEQYF.

The V call is TRBV5-1, the J call TRBJ2-2; TRBD2 aligns across 10 bases. The J segment lost 6 bases and the V segment lost 0 bases, leaving 2 bases of the junction unmatched. Germline CDR1 is SGHRS and CDR2 is YFSETQ. CDR3 length: 15 amino acids. The CDR3 reads CASSLEAGGAGELFF. Here the CDR3 DNA reads TGCGCCAGCAGCTTGGAAGCGGGAGGGGCCGGGGAGCTGTTTTTT.

This chain joins TRBV18 and TRBJ2-1; D is unresolved. Germline lookup yields CDR1 KGHSH and CDR2 LQKENI. The V and J ends lost 4 bases and 0 bases respectively, with 10 bases between them. The CDR3 contains 15 residues. The CDR3 nucleotides read TGTGCCAGCTCACGAGAACCAAACTCCTACAATGAGCAGTTCTTC. This encodes CASSREPNSYNEQFF.

This clone was seen once. The chain has TRBV12-5 and TRBJ2-2; D not certain. The CDR3 is made up of 12 amino acids. V was trimmed by 2 bases and J by 7 bases, leaving 5 bases between them. CDR1 LGHNT and CDR2 FRNRAP come from the germline V gene. CDR3 amino acids: CASGLILGELFF. As DNA, the CDR3 is TGTGCTAGTGGTTTGATCCTCGGGGAGCTGTTTTTT.

The chain combines TRBV7-9 with TRBJ2-7; maybe TRBD1 (5 bases). Germline loops: CDR1 SEHNR, CDR2 FQNEAQ (reference sequence). V was trimmed by 0 bases and J by 2 bases, leaving 11 bases between them. The CDR3 loop spans 15 amino acids. The CDR3 nucleotides are TGTGCCAGCAGCTTAGCCGATCAGGGTACCTACGAGCAGTACTTC. Translating it yields CASSLADQGTYEQYF.

The V and J genes are TRBV11-2 and TRBJ2-3; D is uncertain. This CDR3 has 13 amino acids. Trimming pared 5 bases from V and 0 bases from J, leaving 6 bases between. Per the germline V gene, CDR1 is SGHAT and CDR2 is FQNNGV. The CDR3 DNA is TGTGCCAGCAGCGACGGGAGCACAGATACGCAGTATTTT. Protein sequence: CASSDGSTDTQYF.

This clone turned up a few times. V gene TRBV6-5 combines with J gene TRBJ2-1; TRBD2 matches 8 bases. The CDR3 loop spans 14 amino acids. The ends lost 2 bases at V and 8 bases at J; junction bases unmatched: 5. The germline CDR1 and CDR2 sequences are MNHEY and SVGAGI. In DNA, the CDR3 is TGTGCCAGCAGTTACAGAGCGGGAGACGATGAGCAGTTCTTC. Encoded protein: CASSYRAGDDEQFF.